This T cell receptor beta chain was found in a study of T cells after yellow fever vaccination (dated by TCRdb to the late 2010s). Background for the entire study: The SMART-Seq v4 Ultra Low Input RNA kit was used to prepare libraries from fractions with low cell numbers. Two healthy male donors, one aged 18 to 30 and one aged 30 to 40 years, made up the cohort. Blood samples were taken at several timepoints before and after primary and secondary immunization, and bulk PBMC replicates and cell subsets were isolated. To follow T-cell clones before and after primary and booster YFV17D yellow fever vaccination, bulk TCR alpha and beta repertoires were sequenced over time. What the study reported, not specific to this receptor: The study included only a couple of donors, which limits how far the findings can be generalized. Computational filtering was required because FACS-sorted repertoires could contain abundant contaminating clonotypes from the bulk population. A small share of clonotypes occurred in both CD4 and CD8 compartments, likely arising from convergent recombination. Compared with the primary T-cell response, the secondary T-cell response was faster but weaker, reaching its peak on day 5 rather than on day 15. Most clones expanded after primary vaccination were re-detected after the booster (almost 97% of CD4 and approximately 88% of CD8), suggesting broad memory maintenance.

CDR1 and CDR2, looked up from the germline V gene (reference sequence), are DFQATT and SNEGSKA. V lost 6 bases and J lost 1 base; the stretch between them is 15 bases long. The CDR3, cysteine through phenylalanine, is 14 amino acids long. Only CDR3 DNA remains: 42 bases, in frame from the first base. TCR cDNA was synthesized by 5'RACE template switching, through which a universal primer site and unique molecular identifiers were introduced. Priming of cDNA synthesis was performed from both the TCR alpha and TCR beta constant segments. Libraries were amplified in two PCR steps, with sample barcodes and sequencing adapters added in the second step. Sequencing of libraries was performed on Illumina HiSeq 2500 (2x100 bp) or NovaSeq (2x150 bp). As for the original processing: Reads were demultiplexed and collapsed into UMI consensus sequences with MIGEC, and V(D)J alignment was performed with MiXCR. Clonotypes responding to the vaccine were identified with edgeR on replicate PBMC samples, with the criteria of FDR below 0.01 and a log2 fold change above 5 up to day 15. Each bulk clonotype received a CD4 or CD8 identity based on whether the sequenced CD4 or CD8 repertoire contained that clonotype at higher abundance. TCRdb reworked the public reads: Q25 trimming with fastp, MiXCR clone assembly, productive beta chains retained. CDR3 protein duplicates are merged, each entry listing the most common genes and DNA. These V and J calls originate from TCRdb's pipeline instead of the authors' own analysis. The sample table shows 90,000 to 150,000 distinct CDR3 sequences, and about 7.2% are seen once. Roughly 3% of the sample is held by the ten biggest clonotypes.

This clonotype has ten or more counts. What antigen it recognizes has not been identified. The sample holds no much larger clone one base away, and base qualities are not on file. Sample treatment or condition, as interpreted from the label and publication: live attenuated yellow fever vaccine strain. PBMCs were isolated from peripheral blood using a standard Ficoll-Paque protocol. CD4 and CD8 T-cell fractions were isolated with Dynabeads CD4 and CD8 positive selection kits. TriZol was used to extract RNA from bulk PBMCs, CD4 and CD8 fractions, and dextramer-positive and dextramer-negative fractions.

This chain is built from TRBV20-1 and TRBJ1-1; the D gene is perhaps TRBD1, on 6 matching bases. This TCR derives from a man aged 18 to 35 who received the YFV17D yellow fever vaccine. Source: CD4+ T cells sorted from PBMCs, taken around 45 days after the first yellow fever vaccination. The CDR3 loop reads CSAPPGHWNTEAFF. The bases read TGCAGTGCCCCACCGGGACATTGGAACACTGAAGCTTTCTTT.